The 15 T cell receptor beta chains below come from one sample, sequenced in a study of cytomegalovirus exposure and HLA in healthy donors. A multiplex PCR was run with 60 Vbeta primers and 13 Jbeta primers. The data were produced by immunoSEQ multiplex PCR, yet TCRdb's version contains in-frame clones alone and is incomplete. The listing records roughly 120,000 clones. Sequencing was done on a sample of PBMCs. Every receptor here comes from a man aged 18 to 29 in good health and CMV-seronegative.

The V gene is TRBV28, the J gene TRBJ1-2; possible D gene TRBD1, 5 bases. This CDR3 has 15 amino acids. Trimming cost V 2 bases and J 5 bases, with 15 bases left between them. CDR1 MDHEN and CDR2 SYDVKM come from the germline V gene. In nucleotides, the CDR3 is TGTGCCAGCAGTTTACAGGGTAAAGGTGTTTATGGCTACACCTTC. Encoded protein: CASSLQGKGVYGYTF.

The chain links TRBV7-2 to TRBJ2-2; 11 bases agree with TRBD1. The CDR3 is made up of 15 amino acids. The V gene end was trimmed by 3 bases and the J gene end by 4 bases; junction bases not matched to a gene: 1. Germline loops: CDR1 SGHTA, CDR2 FQGNSA. DNA for the CDR3: TGTGCCAGCAGCTTCGGGACAGGGGGCACCGGGGAGCTGTTTTTT. Amino acid sequence: CASSFGTGGTGELFF.

This rearrangement joins TRBV6-5 to TRBJ2-7; no definite D call. V gave up 3 bases and J gave up 0 bases, with 12 bases separating them. CDR3 length: 15 residues. Germline CDR1 reads MNHEY; CDR2 reads SVGAGI. CDR3 sequence reads: CASSYSPTISYEQYF. The CDR3, as DNA: TGTGCCAGCAGTTATTCCCCGACAATCTCCTACGAGCAGTACTTC.

The V and J genes are TRBV5-4 and TRBJ1-3, with 9 nucleotides matching TRBD1. Per the germline V gene, CDR1 is SGHNT and CDR2 is YYREEE (reference sequence). This CDR3 comprises 14 residues. The junction had 4 bases not matched to a gene; V was cut back by 5 bases and J by 4 bases. In nucleotides, the CDR3 is TGTGCCAGCAGTTCCGGACAGGGGGGAAACACCATATATTTT. Amino acid sequence: CASSSGQGGNTIYF.

The chain couples TRBV5-5 to TRBJ1-5; no definite D call. The CDR3 has 14 amino acids. Deletions cut 0 bases from V and 2 bases from J, with 6 bases between. Germline V lookup: CDR1 SGHKS, CDR2 YYEKEE (reference sequence). Written as DNA, the CDR3 is TGTGCCAGCAGCTTGGCTCCGGGCAATCAGCCCCAGCATTTT. Amino acid sequence: CASSLAPGNQPQHF.

The rearrangement joins TRBV29-1 to TRBJ1-2; possibly TRBD1 for D (5 bases). The CDR3 extends over 13 amino acids. Germline loops: CDR1 SQVTM, CDR2 ANQGSEA. Trimming stripped 7 bases from V and 4 bases from J, with 16 bases between. CDR3 sequence: CSAPVDSIYGYTF. As DNA, the CDR3 is TGCAGCGCCCCCGTCGACAGTATCTATGGCTACACCTTC.

J is TRBJ1-2 and V is TRBV5-1, with TRBD1 as a possible D gene (5 bases). The V gene's germline CDR1 is SGHRS and CDR2 YFSETQ. The CDR3 covers 11 residues. V lost 3 bases and J lost 8, with 8 bases in between. CDR3 sequence: CASSYGAGYTF. CDR3 sequence (DNA): TGCGCCAGCAGCTATGGGGCGGGCTACACCTTC. The full variable domain, in which reference TRBV5-1 and TRBJ1-2 provide the parts outside the CDR3, is KAGVTQTPRYLIKTRGQQVTLSCSPISGHRSVSWYQQTPGQGLQFLFEYFSETQRNKGNFPGRFSGRQFSNSRSEMNVSTLELGDSALYLCASSYGAGYTFGSGTRLTVV.

V is TRBV7-2 and J is TRBJ1-5; D may be TRBD1 (5 bases). Germline V gives CDR1 SGHTA, CDR2 FQGNSA. The CDR3 runs to 15 residues. V was trimmed by 0 bases and J by 4 bases, leaving 10 bases between them. The CDR3 reads CASSLAKSGNQPQHF. DNA of the CDR3: TGTGCCAGCAGCTTAGCGAAGTCAGGGAATCAGCCCCAGCATTTT. The full variable domain, rest sourced from reference TRBV7-2 and TRBJ1-5, is GAGVSQSPSNKVTEKGKDVELRCDPISGHTALYWYRQSLGQGLEFLIYFQGNSAPDKSGLPSDRFSAERTGGSVSTLTIQRTQQEDSAVYLCASSLAKSGNQPQHFGDGTRLSIL.

CDR3 in amino acids: CASSVGSDEQFF. The CDR3 nucleotides are TGTGCCAGCAGCGTAGGATCGGATGAGCAGTTCTTC. The chain has TRBV9 and TRBJ2-1; D remains unclear. The CDR3 totals 12 residues. V was trimmed by 0 bases and J by 8 bases, leaving 6 bases between them. Germline lookup yields CDR1 SGDLS and CDR2 YYNGEE. Supplemented by reference TRBV9 and TRBJ2-1, the full variable domain reads DSGVTQTPKHLITATGQRVTLRCSPRSGDLSVYWYQQSLDQGLQFLIQYYNGEERAKGNILERFSAQQFPDLHSELNLSSLELGDSALYFCASSVGSDEQFFGPGTRLTVL.

CDR3 bases: TGTGCCAGCAGCCGAAGACACCTTTTTACTCCCTACAATGAGCAGTTCTTC. This sequence encodes CASSRRHLFTPYNEQFF. The chain is built from TRBV7-9 and TRBJ2-1; D is uncertain. The CDR3 sequence is 17 residues long. Trimming took off 5 bases at V and 2 bases at J, with 19 bases between the two ends. The germline CDR1 and CDR2 sequences are SEHNR and FQNEAQ (reference sequence).

The chain carries TRBV27 and TRBJ2-7, with D unclear. Looked up from germline, CDR1 is MNHEY and CDR2 is SMNVEV (reference sequence). Between the trimmed V and J ends, which lost 0 bases and 5 bases, there was a span of 14 bases. The CDR3 runs to 15 residues. The CDR3 here is CASSLSSRGKDEQYF. DNA of the CDR3: TGTGCCAGCAGTTTATCGTCGAGAGGAAAGGACGAGCAGTACTTC.

The chain links TRBV9 to TRBJ2-2, with TRBD2 identical over 11 bases. Germline V lookup: CDR1 SGDLS, CDR2 YYNGEE. The CDR3 loop spans 17 amino acids. V dropped 4 bases and J dropped 0; count of bases not matched to a gene: 5. The CDR3 DNA follows: TGTGCCAGCAGCCTCACTAGCGGGGGAGCGAACACCGGGGAGCTGTTTTTT. It codes for CASSLTSGGANTGELFF.

The gene calls are TRBV2 and TRBJ1-2, with D perhaps matching TRBD1 (5 bases). The CDR3 runs to 15 residues. The germline V gene encodes CDR1 SNHLY and CDR2 FYNNEI. V was clipped by 8 bases and J by 3 bases, with 19 bases between them. The CDR3 DNA reads as TGTGCCAGCGTAGTCGGGCAGGGTGTGGACTATGGCTACACCTTC. Its translation is CASVVGQGVDYGYTF.

The rearrangement joins TRBV7-3 to TRBJ2-5, with 7 positions matching TRBD2. This CDR3 region has 16 residues. V dropped 5 bases and J dropped 2; count of bases not matched to a gene: 11. Germline V gives CDR1 SGHTA, CDR2 FQGTGA. The CDR3 loop reads CASSPNPPGGQETQYF. For the CDR3, the DNA is TGTGCCAGCAGCCCCAACCCCCCGGGGGGACAAGAGACCCAGTACTTC.

The rearrangement uses TRBV5-6 and TRBJ2-3, with a possible D match to TRBD1 (6 bases). The CDR3 extends over 15 amino acids. The V and J ends lost 2 bases and 0 bases respectively, with 10 bases between them. CDR1 SGHDT and CDR2 YYEEEE come from the germline V gene. The CDR3 nucleotides read TGTGCCAGCAGCTTTAGGGGGATTAGCACAGATACGCAGTATTTT. Translating gives CASSFRGISTDTQYF.